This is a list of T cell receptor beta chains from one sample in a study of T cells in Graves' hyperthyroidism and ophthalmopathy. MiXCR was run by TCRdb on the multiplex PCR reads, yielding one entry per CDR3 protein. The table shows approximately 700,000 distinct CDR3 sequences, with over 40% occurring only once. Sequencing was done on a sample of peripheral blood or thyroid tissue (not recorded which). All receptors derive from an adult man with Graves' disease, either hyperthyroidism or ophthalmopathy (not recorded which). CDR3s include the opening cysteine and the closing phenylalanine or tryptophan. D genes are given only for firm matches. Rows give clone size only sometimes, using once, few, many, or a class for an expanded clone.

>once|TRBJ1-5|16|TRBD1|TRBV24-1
TGTGCCAGCGGGACAGGGGCGATCTATAGCAATCAGCCCCAGCATTTT
CASGTGAIYSNQPQHF
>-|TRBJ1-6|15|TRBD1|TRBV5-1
TGCGCCAGCAGCCAAGGACAGGGAGATAATTCACCCCTCCACTTT
CASSQGQGDNSPLHF
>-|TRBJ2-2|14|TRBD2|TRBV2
TGTGCCAGCAGCCGCCGGGGGGACACCGGGGAGCTGTTTTTT
CASSRRGDTGELFF
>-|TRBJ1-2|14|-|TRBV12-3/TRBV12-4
TGTGCCAGCAGTGCAGCACCACCTAACTATGGCTACACCTTC
CASSAAPPNYGYTF
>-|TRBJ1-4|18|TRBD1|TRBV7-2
TGTGCCAGCAGCAACCGGGACAGGGACGTTTCTGCTAATGAAAAACTGTTTTTT
CASSNRDRDVSANEKLFF
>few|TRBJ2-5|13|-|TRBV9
TGTGCCAGCAGCGTACGCGGGCGAGAGACCCAGTACTTC
CASSVRGRETQYF
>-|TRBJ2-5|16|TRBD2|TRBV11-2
TGTGCCAGCAGCTTAGTCCCAGGGACTAGCGGTGAGACCCAGTACTTC
CASSLVPGTSGETQYF
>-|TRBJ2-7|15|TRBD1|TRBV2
TGTGCCAGCAGTGGGTTAGGACAGGGGTTCAACGAGCAGTACTTC
CASSGLGQGFNEQYF
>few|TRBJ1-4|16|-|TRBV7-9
TGTGCCAGCAGCTTATATCTCGGGGGGCCGCAGGAAAAACTGTTTTTT
CASSLYLGGPQEKLFF
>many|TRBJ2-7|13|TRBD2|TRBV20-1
TGCAGTGCTAGGGGTAGCGGGCGGTACGAGCAGTACTTC
CSARGSGRYEQYF
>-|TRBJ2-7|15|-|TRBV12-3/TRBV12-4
TGTGCCAGCAGTTTAGAAGAGGGTGGGGCCTACGAGCAGTACTTC
CASSLEEGGAYEQYF
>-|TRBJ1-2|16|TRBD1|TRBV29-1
TGCAGCGTTGATCCCCGGACAGGGGGCGGGTACTATGGCTACACCTTC
CSVDPRTGGGYYGYTF
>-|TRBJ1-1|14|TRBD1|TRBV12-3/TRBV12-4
TGTGCCAGCACCCGAGAGACAGGGGTGGGACGAGCTTTCTTT
CASTRETGVGRAFF
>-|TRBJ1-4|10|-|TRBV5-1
TGCGCCAGCGGCTCTGAAAAACTGTTTTTT
CASGSEKLFF
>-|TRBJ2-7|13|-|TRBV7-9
TGTGCCAGTAGTACCGGGACAATATACGAGCAGTACTTC
CASSTGTIYEQYF
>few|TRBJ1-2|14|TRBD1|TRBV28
TGTGCCAGCAGTTCGCTCCAGGGGGCTCATGGCTACACCTTC
CASSSLQGAHGYTF
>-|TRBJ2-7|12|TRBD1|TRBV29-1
TGCAGCCCTCCCGGACAGGGCTACGAGCAGTACTTC
CSPPGQGYEQYF
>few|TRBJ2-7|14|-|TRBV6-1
TGTGCCAGCGGCAGCGCAGGGACACTACACGAGCAGTACTTC
CASGSAGTLHEQYF
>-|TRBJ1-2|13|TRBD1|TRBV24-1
TGTGCCACCAGTGGGAGGGGACAGAATGGCTACACCTTC
CATSGRGQNGYTF
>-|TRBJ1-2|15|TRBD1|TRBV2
TGTGCCAGCAGCACCGGACAGGTGGCGAACTATGGCTACACCTTC
CASSTGQVANYGYTF
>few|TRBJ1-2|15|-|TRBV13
TGTGCCAGCAGCCCACGGGGGCTCTGGGACTATGGCTACACCTTC
CASSPRGLWDYGYTF
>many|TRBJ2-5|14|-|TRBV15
TGTGCCACCAGCGGCTATTTGGACCAAGAGACCCAGTACTTC
CATSGYLDQETQYF
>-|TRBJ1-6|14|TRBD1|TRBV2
TGTGCCAGTAGGGGACAGGGACGAGGGTCACCCCTCCACTTT
CASRGQGRGSPLHF
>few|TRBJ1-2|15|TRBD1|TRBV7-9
TGTGCCAGCAGCTTAGCCGGGACAGCGTTCTATGGCTACACCTTC
CASSLAGTAFYGYTF
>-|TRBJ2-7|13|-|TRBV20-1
TGCAGTGCTAGTTCCCTCTCTACCTACGAGCAGTACTTC
CSASSLSTYEQYF
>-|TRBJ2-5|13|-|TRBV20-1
TGCAGTGCTCGAGACACAGGGAAAGAGACCCAGTACTTC
CSARDTGKETQYF